The clone carrying this T cell receptor (beta chain) has a count of ten or more. The target antigen is unknown. These data belong to a study of early T cells in non-severe SARS-CoV-2 infection. Study context: Chains were unpaired, as sequencing was done on bulk RNA from unsorted whole blood.

Unique molecular identifiers were added to individual cDNA molecules. MiXCR, applied by TCRdb to the 5' RACE reads, yields one record per CDR3 protein. Counted here are about 28,000 distinct CDR3 sequences, less than 6% occurring once; the ten biggest clones make up approximately 5.4%. The J segment lost 3 bases and the V segment lost 3 bases, leaving 2 bases of the junction unmatched. The CDR3 is made up of 13 amino acids. CDR1 KGHSH and CDR2 LQKENI come from the germline V gene. Findings and limits, study-wide: The VDJdb matching leaned toward anti-spike CD8 responses and overlooked private and CD4 specificities.

The sequences come from whole blood, collected at baseline. This clonotype originated in an adult who was a healthcare worker with PCR-confirmed SARS-CoV-2 infection or an uninfected control (not recorded which). V gene TRBV18 combines with J gene TRBJ2-7; 7 bases agree with TRBD1. The DNA for the CDR3 is TGTGCCAGCTCACCCAGGACAGGCTACGAGCAGTACTTC. It codes for CASSPRTGYEQYF.